This T cell receptor beta chain was identified in a study of T cell responses to AZD1222 COVID-19 vaccine. General observations from the study: Nearly half of the spike-specific TCRs reportedly recognize variant regions that carry no mutations. Mostly white British, mostly female donors; authors suggested clonal diversity may be underestimated. The CD4 TCRs associated with vaccination extended across spike and predominated at 160-218 and 743-854.

Notes on this clone: The target antigen is unknown.

Germline CDR1 reads SGHTA; CDR2 reads FQGNSA. The CDR3 contains 15 residues. The V end was cut by 1 base, the J end by 4 bases, with 14 bases between. Sequencing was performed with immunoSEQ multiplex PCR; in TCRdb, only in-frame clones are kept and a portion is missing. The sample shows over 85,000 clones, 87% of them seen only once. The input for sequencing was peripheral blood, taken on day 0 of AZD1222 vaccination. The chain links TRBV7-2 to TRBJ2-7, with D possibly being TRBD1 or TRBD2 (5 bases each). This clonotype originated in an adult in good health. DNA for the CDR3: TGTGCCAGCAGCTTAGTGTCGGGGCAGAATTACGAGCAGTACTTC. Its protein is CASSLVSGQNYEQYF.